The 4 T cell receptor beta chains reported below all come from one sample, sequenced in a study of cytotoxic CD8 clonotypes in ibrutinib-treated CLL. TCRdb's copy holds only in-frame clones and misses some; the assay was immunoSEQ multiplex PCR. Here the sample spans 150,000 or so clones, approximately 75% being singletons. The input for sequencing was PBMCs, taken after 12 months of ibrutinib treatment. The source is a human donor with chronic lymphocytic leukemia.

V usage is TRBV5-1 and J usage is TRBJ1-2, with a weak D call TRBD1 (6 bases). The V gene's germline CDR1 is SGHRS and CDR2 YFSETQ. This CDR3 has 15 amino acids. Trimming removed 6 bases from V and 1 base from J, with 16 bases in between. The CDR3 nucleotides read TGCGCCAGCAACACCGGGACACGAGATAACTATGGCTACACCTTC. As protein: CASNTGTRDNYGYTF.

This chain's CDR3 is CASSHGIAGGDEQFF. CDR3 nucleotides: TGTGCCAGCAGCCACGGGATAGCGGGGGGAGATGAGCAGTTCTTC. The chain combines TRBV7-9 with TRBJ2-1; 10 positions match TRBD2. Germline V gives CDR1 SEHNR, CDR2 FQNEAQ (reference sequence). V shed 5 bases and J 8 bases; nucleotides not matched to a gene: 9. The CDR3 is 15 residues long. The variable domain in full, with the rest retrieved from reference TRBV7-9 and TRBJ2-1, is DTGVSQNPRHKITKRGQNVTFRCDPISEHNRLYWYRQTLGQGPEFLTYFQNEAQLEKSRLLSDRFSAERPKGSFSTLEIQRTEQGDSAMYLCASSHGIAGGDEQFFGPGTRLTVL.

In its sample, this clone was seen a few times. V is TRBV7-9 and J is TRBJ2-3, with a tentative D call TRBD1 (6 bases). Per the germline V gene, CDR1 is SEHNR and CDR2 is FQNEAQ (reference sequence). Trimming cost V 5 bases and J 6 bases, with 21 bases left between them. This CDR3 spans 16 amino acids. CDR3 residues: CASSLAWDTPGDTQYF. CDR3 in DNA: TGTGCCAGCAGCCTCGCTTGGGACACCCCCGGGGATACGCAGTATTTT.

This clone came up once. The chain is built from TRBV19 and TRBJ1-5; 8 bases line up with TRBD1. The length of the CDR3 is 18 residues. The germline CDR1 and CDR2 sequences are LNHDA and SQIVND (reference sequence). The V segment lost 5 bases and the J segment 1 base; nucleotides outside the gene matches: 13. CDR3 region: CASSPSGAGGASNQPQHF. CDR3 DNA: TGTGCCAGTAGTCCGAGCGGGGCAGGGGGCGCGAGCAATCAGCCCCAGCATTTT.